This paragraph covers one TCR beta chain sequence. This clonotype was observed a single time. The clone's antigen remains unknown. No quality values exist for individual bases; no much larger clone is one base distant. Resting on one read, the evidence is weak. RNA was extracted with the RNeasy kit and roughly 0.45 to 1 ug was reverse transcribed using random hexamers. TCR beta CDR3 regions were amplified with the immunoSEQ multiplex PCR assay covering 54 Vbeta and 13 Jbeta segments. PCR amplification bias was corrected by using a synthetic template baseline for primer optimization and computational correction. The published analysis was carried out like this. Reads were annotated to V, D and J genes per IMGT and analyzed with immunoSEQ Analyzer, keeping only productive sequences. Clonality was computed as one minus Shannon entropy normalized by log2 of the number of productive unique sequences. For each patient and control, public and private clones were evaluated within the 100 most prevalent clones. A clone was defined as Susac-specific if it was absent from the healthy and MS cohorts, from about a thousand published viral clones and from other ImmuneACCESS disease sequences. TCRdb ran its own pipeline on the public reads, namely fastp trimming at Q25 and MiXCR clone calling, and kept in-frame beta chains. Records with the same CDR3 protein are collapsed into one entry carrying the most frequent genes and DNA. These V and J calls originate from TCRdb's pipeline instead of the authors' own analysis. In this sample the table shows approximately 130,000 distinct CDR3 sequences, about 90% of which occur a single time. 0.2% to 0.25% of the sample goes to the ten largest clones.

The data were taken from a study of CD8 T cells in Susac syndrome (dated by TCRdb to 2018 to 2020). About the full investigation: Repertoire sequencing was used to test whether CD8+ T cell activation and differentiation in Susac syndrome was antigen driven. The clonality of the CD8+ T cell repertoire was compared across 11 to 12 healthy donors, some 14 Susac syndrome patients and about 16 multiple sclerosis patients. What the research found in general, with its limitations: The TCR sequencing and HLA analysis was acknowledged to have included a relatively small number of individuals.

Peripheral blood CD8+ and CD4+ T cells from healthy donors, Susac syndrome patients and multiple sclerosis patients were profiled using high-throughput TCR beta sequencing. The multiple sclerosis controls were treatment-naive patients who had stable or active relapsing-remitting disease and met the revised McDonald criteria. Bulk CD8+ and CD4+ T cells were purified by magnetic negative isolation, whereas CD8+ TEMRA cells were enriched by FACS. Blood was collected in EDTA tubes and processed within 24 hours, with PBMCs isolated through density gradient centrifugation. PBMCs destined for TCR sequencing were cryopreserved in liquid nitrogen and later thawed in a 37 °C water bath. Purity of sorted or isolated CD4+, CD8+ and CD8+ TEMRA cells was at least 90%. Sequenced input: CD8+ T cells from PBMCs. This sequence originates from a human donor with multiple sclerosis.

The DNA reads as follows: TGTGCCAGCAGCCAAGTAGACGGCGGGGGAACCAGAGGCTGCGACGAGCAGTACTTC. Translation gives CASSQVDGGGTRGCDEQYF. The chain uses TRBV3-1 and TRBJ2-7, with 7 junctional bases fitting TRBD2. Unmatched junction bases come to 20, with V trimmed by 1 base and J by 5 bases. Reading from cysteine to phenylalanine, the CDR3 counts 19 amino acids. This entry keeps only the CDR3 DNA: 57 bases, framed from base 1. Sequences LGHDT (CDR1) and YNNKEL (CDR2) are obtained from the germline V gene (reference sequence).